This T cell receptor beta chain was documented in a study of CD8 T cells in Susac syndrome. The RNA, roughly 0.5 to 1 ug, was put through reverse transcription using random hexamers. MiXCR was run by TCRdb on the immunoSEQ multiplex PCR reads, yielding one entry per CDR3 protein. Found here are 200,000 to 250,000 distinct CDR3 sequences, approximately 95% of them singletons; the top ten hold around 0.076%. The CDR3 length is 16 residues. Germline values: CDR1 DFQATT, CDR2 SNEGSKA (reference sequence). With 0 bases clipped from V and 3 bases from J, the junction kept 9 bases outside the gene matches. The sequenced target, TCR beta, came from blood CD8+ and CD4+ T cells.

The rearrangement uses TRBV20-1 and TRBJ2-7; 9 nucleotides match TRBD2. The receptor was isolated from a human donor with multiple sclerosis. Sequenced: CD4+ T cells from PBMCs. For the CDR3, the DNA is TGCAGTGCTAGAGATGTAGGAGCGGGGGGCCACTACGAGCAGTACGTC. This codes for CSARDVGAGGHYEQYV.